This T cell receptor beta chain appears in the sequencing data of a study of blood T cells in healthy people across ages. Study findings and constraints: Relative to aged donors, long-lived donors carried more naive CD4+ cells and displayed higher diversity.

The germline V gene encodes CDR1 DFQATT and CDR2 SNEGSKA (reference sequence). Trimming shortened V by 5 bases and J by 4 bases, and 11 bases separated the two germline ends. The CDR3 contains 12 residues. The donors, healthy Caucasians from Russia, were aged 6 to 90. Isolating PBMCs gave at least 6.5 million of these cells per sample. Each sample provided at least 5.5 micrograms of extracted total RNA. As to this clonotype: Its specificity is not known.

Alongside a J-beta primer mix, a sample-barcoded 5' primer served in a second PCR lasting about 6 to 12 cycles. TCRdb reprocessed the 5' RACE reads with MiXCR, giving one entry per CDR3 protein. This table has roughly 2 million distinct CDR3 sequences, around 48% appearing once. Sequences were obtained from blood. The sequence was obtained from a woman in her thirties or forties in good health. This rearrangement joins TRBV20-1 to TRBJ2-5; D may be TRBD1 or TRBD2 (5 bases each). This CDR3 reads CSAGDHRETQYF. CDR3 DNA: TGCAGTGCTGGGGACCACCGAGAGACCCAGTACTTC.